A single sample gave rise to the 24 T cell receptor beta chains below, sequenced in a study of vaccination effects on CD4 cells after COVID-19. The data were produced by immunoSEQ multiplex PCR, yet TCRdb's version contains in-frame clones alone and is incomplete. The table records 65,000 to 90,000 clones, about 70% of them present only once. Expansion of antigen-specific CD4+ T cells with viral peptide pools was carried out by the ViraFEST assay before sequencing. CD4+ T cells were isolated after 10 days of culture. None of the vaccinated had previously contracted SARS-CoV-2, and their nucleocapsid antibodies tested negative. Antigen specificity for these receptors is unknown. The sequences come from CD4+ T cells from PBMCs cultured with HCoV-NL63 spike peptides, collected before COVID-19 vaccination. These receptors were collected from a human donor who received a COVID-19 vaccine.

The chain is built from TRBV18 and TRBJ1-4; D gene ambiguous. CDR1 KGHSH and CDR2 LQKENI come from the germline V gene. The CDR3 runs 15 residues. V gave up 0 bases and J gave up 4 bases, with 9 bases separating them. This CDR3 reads CASSPPEGNNEKLFF. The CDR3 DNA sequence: TGTGCCAGCTCACCACCGGAAGGGAATAATGAAAAACTGTTTTTT.

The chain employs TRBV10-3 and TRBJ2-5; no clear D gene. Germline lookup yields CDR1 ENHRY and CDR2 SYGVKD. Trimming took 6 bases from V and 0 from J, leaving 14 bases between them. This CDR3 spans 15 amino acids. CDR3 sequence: CAISHPPGHQETQYF. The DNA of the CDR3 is TGTGCCATCAGCCACCCTCCGGGCCACCAAGAGACCCAGTACTTC.

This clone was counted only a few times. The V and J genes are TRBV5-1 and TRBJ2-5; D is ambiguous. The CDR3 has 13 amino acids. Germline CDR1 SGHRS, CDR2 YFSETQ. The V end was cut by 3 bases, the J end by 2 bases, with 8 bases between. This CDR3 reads CASSWSLQETQYF. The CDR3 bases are TGCGCCAGCAGCTGGAGCTTACAAGAGACCCAGTACTTC.

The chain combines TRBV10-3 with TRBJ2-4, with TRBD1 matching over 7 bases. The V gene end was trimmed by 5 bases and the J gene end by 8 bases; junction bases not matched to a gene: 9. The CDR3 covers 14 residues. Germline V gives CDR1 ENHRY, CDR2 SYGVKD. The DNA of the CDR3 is TGTGCCATCAGTACCGGGACAGCCGCGGACATTCAGTACTTC. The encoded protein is CAISTGTAADIQYF.

The CDR3 DNA reads TGTGCCAGCAGCTTTAGCGGGGCAGCCACCGGGGAGCTGTTTTTT. Amino acid sequence: CASSFSGAATGELFF. This chain uses TRBV11-3 with TRBJ2-2, with 8 bases identical to TRBD2. After removal of 3 bases from V and 4 bases from J, the junction contained 4 bases not matched to a gene. The CDR3 contains 15 residues. Germline CDR1 reads SGHNT; CDR2 reads YENEEA.

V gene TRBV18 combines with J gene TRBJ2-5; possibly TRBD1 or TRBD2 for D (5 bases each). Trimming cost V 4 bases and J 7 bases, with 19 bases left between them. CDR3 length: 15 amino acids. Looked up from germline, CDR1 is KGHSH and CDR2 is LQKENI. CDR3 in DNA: TGTGCCAGCTCACGCTCCGGGACCACAGTGTGGACCCAGTACTTC. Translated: CASSRSGTTVWTQYF.

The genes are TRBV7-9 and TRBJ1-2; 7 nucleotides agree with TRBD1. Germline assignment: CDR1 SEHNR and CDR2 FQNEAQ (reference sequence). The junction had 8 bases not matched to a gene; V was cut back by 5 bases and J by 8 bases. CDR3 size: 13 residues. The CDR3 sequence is CASSQRQGRGYTF. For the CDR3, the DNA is TGTGCCAGCAGCCAGCGACAGGGAAGAGGCTACACCTTC.

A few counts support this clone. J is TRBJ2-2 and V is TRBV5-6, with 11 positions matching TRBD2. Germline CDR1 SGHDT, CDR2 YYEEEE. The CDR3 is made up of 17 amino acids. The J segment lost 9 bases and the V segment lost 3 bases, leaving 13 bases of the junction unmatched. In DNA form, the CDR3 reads TGTGCCAGCAGCTCCCTGACTAGCGGGGAGACTAGGAGGGAGCTGTTTTTT. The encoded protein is CASSSLTSGETRRELFF.

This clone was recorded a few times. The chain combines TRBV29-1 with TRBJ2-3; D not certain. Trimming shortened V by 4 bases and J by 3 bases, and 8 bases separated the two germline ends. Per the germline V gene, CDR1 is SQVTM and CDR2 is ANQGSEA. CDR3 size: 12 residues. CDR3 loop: CSVVWGTDTQYF. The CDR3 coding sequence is TGCAGCGTTGTTTGGGGAACAGATACGCAGTATTTT.

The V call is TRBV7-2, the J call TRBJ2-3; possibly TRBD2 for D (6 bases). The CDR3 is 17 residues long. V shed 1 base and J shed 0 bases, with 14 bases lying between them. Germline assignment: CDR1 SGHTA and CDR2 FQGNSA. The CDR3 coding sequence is TGTGCCAGCAGCTTAGAGCGTAGCGGAACTAGCACAGATACGCAGTATTTT. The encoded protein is CASSLERSGTSTDTQYF.

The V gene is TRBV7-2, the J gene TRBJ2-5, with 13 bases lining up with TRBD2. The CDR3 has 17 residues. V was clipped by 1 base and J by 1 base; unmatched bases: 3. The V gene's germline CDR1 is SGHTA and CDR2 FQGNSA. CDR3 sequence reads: CASSLVGTSGVQETQYF. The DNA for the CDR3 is TGTGCCAGCAGCTTAGTCGGGACTAGCGGGGTCCAAGAGACCCAGTACTTC.

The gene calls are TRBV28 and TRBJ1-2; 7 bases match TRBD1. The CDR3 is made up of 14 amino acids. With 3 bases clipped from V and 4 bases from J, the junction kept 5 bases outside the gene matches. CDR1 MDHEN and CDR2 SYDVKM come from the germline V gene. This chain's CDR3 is CASSFTQGIYGYTF. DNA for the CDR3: TGTGCCAGCAGTTTCACACAGGGGATCTATGGCTACACCTTC.

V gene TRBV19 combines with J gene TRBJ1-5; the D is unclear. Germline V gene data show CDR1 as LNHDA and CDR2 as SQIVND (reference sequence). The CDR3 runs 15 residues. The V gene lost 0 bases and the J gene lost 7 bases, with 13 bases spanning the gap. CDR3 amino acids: CASSIDPLIWQPQHF. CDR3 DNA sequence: TGTGCCAGTAGTATAGACCCCTTGATTTGGCAGCCCCAGCATTTT.

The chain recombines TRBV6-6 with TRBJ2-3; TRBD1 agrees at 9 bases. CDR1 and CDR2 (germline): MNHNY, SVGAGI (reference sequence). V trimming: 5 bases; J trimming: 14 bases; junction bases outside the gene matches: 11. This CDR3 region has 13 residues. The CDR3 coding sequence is TGTGCCAGCAGTATGACAGGGGGTCCGACATCGTATTTT. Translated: CASSMTGGPTSYF.

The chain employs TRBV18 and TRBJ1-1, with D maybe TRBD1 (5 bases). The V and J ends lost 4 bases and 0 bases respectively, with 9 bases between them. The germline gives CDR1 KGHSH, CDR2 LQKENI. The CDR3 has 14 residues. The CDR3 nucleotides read TGTGCCAGCTCACACGACAGAGTGAACACTGAAGCTTTCTTT. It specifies CASSHDRVNTEAFF.

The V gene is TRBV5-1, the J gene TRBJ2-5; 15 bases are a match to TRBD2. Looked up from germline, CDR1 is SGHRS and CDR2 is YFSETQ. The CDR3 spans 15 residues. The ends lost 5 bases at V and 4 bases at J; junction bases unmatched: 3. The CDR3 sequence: CASSSGLAGGETQYF. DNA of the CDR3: TGCGCCAGCAGTTCGGGACTAGCGGGGGGAGAGACCCAGTACTTC.

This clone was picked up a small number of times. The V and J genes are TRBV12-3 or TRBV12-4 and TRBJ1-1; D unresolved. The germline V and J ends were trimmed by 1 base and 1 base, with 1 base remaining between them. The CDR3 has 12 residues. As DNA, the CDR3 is TGTGCCAGCAGTTTAGAGAACACTGAAGCTTTCTTT. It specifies CASSLENTEAFF.

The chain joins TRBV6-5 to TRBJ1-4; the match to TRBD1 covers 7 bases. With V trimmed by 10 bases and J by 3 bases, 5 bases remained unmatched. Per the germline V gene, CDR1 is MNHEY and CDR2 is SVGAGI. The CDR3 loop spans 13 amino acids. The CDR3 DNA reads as TGTGCCACTAAGGGGGCGGCTAATGAAAAACTGTTTTTT. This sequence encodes CATKGAANEKLFF.

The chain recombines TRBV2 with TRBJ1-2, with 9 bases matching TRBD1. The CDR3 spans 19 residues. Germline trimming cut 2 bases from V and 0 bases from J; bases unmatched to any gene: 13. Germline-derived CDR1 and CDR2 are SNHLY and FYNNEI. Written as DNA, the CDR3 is TGTGCCAGCAGTGAAATAGGGACCGGGACAGGGATCCCTAACTATGGCTACACCTTC. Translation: CASSEIGTGTGIPNYGYTF.

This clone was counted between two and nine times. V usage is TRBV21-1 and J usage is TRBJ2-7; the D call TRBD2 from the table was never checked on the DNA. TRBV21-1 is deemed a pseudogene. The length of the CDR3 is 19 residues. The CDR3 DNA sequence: TGTGCCAGCAGCCCCCAGGGACTAGCGGGGCGAATTCCGTCCTACGAGCAGTACGTC. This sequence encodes CASSPQGLAGRIPSYEQYV.

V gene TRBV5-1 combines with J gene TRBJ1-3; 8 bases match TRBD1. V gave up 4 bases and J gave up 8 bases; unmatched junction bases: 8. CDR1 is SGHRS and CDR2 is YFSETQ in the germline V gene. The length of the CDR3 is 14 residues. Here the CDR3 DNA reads TGCGCCAGCAGCGCTCGACAGGGGAGGGACACCATATATTTT. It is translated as CASSARQGRDTIYF.

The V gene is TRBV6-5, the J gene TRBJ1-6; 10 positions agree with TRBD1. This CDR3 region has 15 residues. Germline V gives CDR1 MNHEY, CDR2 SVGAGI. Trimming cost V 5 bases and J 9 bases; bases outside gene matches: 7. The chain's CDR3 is CASSKTGTGVSPLHF. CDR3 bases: TGTGCCAGCAGTAAAACCGGGACAGGGGTTTCACCCCTCCACTTT.

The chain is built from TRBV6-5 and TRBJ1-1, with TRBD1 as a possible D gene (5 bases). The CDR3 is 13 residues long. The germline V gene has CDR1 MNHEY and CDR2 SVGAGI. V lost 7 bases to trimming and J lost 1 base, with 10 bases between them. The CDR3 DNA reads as TGTGCCAGCACAGGGCAGGGGAACACTGAAGCTTTCTTT. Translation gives CASTGQGNTEAFF.

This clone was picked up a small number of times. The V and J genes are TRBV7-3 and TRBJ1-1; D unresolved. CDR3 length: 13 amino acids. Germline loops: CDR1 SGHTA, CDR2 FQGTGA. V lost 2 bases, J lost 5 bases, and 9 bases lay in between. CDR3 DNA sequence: TGTGCCAGCAGCTTACGCGGTGGGACTGAAGCTTTCTTT. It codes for CASSLRGGTEAFF.